This T cell receptor (beta chain) appears in the sequencing data of a study of PD-1 blockade in classical Hodgkin lymphoma. In its sample, this clone was seen once. Every one of the patients relapsed after autologous stem cell transplantation (brentuximab vedotin exposure was variable). Clones were read by immunoSEQ multiplex PCR, and TCRdb kept only the in-frame ones, dropping some. This sample carries just under 100,000 clones, over 80% of them seen once, and the ten largest clones take 10% to 15%. Trimming left V 5 bases short and J 5 bases short, with 10 bases between. Germline lookup yields CDR1 SGHVS and CDR2 FQNEAQ. The CDR3 runs 12 residues.

The chain links TRBV7-8 to TRBJ2-7; no reliable D call. Sequences were derived from peripheral blood mononuclear cells (PBMCs), sampled at baseline. The clonotype comes from a human donor with classical Hodgkin lymphoma. The chain's CDR3 is CASSGRRDEQYF. The CDR3 DNA is TGTGCCAGCAGCGGTCGTCGAGACGAGCAGTACTTC.